The following is a TCR beta chain sequence with its context. Its antigen is still unknown. The data belong to a study of T-cell memory formation after mild COVID-19. Study conclusions and caveats: Balance between CD4 and CD8 was seen in clones contracting day 15 to 85, and a CD4+ lean was seen in later expanders. Nothing confirmed that second-wave clones peaking on day 37 were specific for SARS-CoV-2.

Germline-derived CDR1 and CDR2 are MNHEY and SVGAGI. The CDR3 covers 15 residues. The trim removed 5 bases at V and 6 bases at J, leaving 10 bases unmatched. MiXCR was run by TCRdb on the 5' RACE reads, yielding one entry per CDR3 protein. Of a few hundred thousand distinct CDR3 sequences listed, over 25% were seen once; the top ten hold roughly 14%. The rearrangement joins TRBV6-5 to TRBJ2-1, with TRBD2 matching 7 bases. Sequencing was performed on PBMCs or a T cell subset sorted from them (not recorded which). The TCR comes from an adult woman who had mild COVID-19 (a few samples of this study predate the infection). Cell type and time point are not known. The CDR3 region has the DNA TGTGCCAGCAGTGAGGGGAGAGCGGGAACCAATGAGCAGTTCTTC. This codes for CASSEGRAGTNEQFF.